This T cell receptor beta chain was documented in a study of shared clonotypes between healthy human individuals. Regarding the study as a whole: The sharing of 4.5% to 5.5% of naive CD4 clonotypes was seen across a handful of donors. Naive subsets, compared against memory subsets, generally had larger estimated richness values.

This clone was seen at least ten times. Antigen unknown. Germline loops: CDR1 SGHNT, CDR2 YYREEE (reference sequence). The CDR3 has 17 residues. The V and J ends lost 2 bases and 11 bases respectively, with 28 bases between them. Authors' processing steps: Filtering of immunoSEQ junctional sequences could not match full-length read filtering. Sequencing used immunoSEQ multiplex PCR; TCRdb keeps in-frame clones, though not all of them. That table furnishes V, J and clone size, whereas the DNA furnished D and trimming. The sample carries about 1.1 million clones, approximately 80% recorded once. The sequenced sample was memory CD4+ T cells from PBMCs. Sample subset: CD45RA-negative fraction. The receptor comes from a man aged 18-30 years in good health. Some clones in this sample may be carry-over from other donors' samples. The V call is TRBV5-4, the J call TRBJ1-1, with D possibly matching TRBD1 (6 bases). The CDR3 bases are TGTGCCAGCAGCTTACAACATGGGGGCCTCGGACCCTTATCGGCTTTCTTT. It encodes CASSLQHGGLGPLSAFF.